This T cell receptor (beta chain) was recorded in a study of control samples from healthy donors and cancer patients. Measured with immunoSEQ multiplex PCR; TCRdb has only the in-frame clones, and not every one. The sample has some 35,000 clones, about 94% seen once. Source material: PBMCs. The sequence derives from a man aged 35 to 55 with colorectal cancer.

The chain's CDR3 is CASTLLSNSPLHF. In DNA, the CDR3 is TGTGCCAGCACCCTTTTAAGTAATTCACCCCTCCACTTT. The gene calls are TRBV12-3 or TRBV12-4 and TRBJ1-6; D call uncertain. The CDR3 runs 13 residues. V was trimmed by 7 bases and J by 6 bases, leaving 10 bases between them.